What follows are 10 T cell receptor beta chains derived from one specimen sequenced in a study of glioma-infiltrating T cells after dendritic cell vaccination. This table comes from immunoSEQ multiplex PCR, and its TCRdb copy is limited to in-frame clones, with some not included. The sample comprises roughly 41,000 clones, 70% to 85% of which are singletons, and 7.8% rests with the top ten. The specimen comprised blood, sampled before dendritic cell vaccination. These receptors were collected from a human donor with glioblastoma.

This sequence joins TRBV29-1 and TRBJ2-7; TRBD1 matches 9 bases. The CDR3 loop spans 15 amino acids. V was clipped by 6 bases and J by 7 bases; unmatched bases: 16. Germline assignment: CDR1 SQVTM and CDR2 ANQGSEA. CDR3 DNA: TGCAGCGTAACGATAACAGGGGGCACGCTGAGGGAGCAGTACTTC. Protein sequence: CSVTITGGTLREQYF.

Written as DNA, the CDR3 is TGTGCCAGCAGCTCCCGAGGCCGCCGGGACACTAAACTGTTTTTT. Its protein is CASSSRGRRDTKLFF. V usage is TRBV6-6 and J usage is TRBJ1-4, with D possibly being TRBD1 (6 bases). CDR1 is MNHNY and CDR2 is SVGAGI in the germline V gene (reference sequence). The CDR3 contains 15 residues. Trimming pared 6 bases from V and 11 bases from J, leaving 22 bases between.

V usage is TRBV19 and J usage is TRBJ1-5; 8 bases are a match to TRBD1. V lost 5 bases and J lost 7; bases outside the gene matches: 10. This CDR3 region has 15 residues. The V gene's germline CDR1 is LNHDA and CDR2 SQIVND (reference sequence). Here the CDR3 reads CASSPGTGEYQPQHF. CDR3 DNA sequence: TGTGCCAGTAGTCCGGGGACAGGAGAATACCAGCCCCAGCATTTT.

The chain uses TRBV19 and TRBJ1-1, with D tentatively TRBD1 (6 bases). The V end was cut by 3 bases, the J end by 3 bases, with 14 bases between. There are 15 residues in the CDR3. From germline, CDR1 is LNHDA and CDR2 SQIVND (reference sequence). CDR3 residues: CASSIGIQGDTEAFF. Here the CDR3 DNA reads TGTGCCAGTAGTATCGGAATACAGGGTGACACTGAAGCTTTCTTT.

This clone was counted a single time. This chain uses TRBV6-6 with TRBJ2-7; 9 bases agree with TRBD1. V was clipped by 6 bases and J by 3 bases; unmatched bases: 9. The CDR3 has 15 amino acids. Germline V gives CDR1 MNHNY, CDR2 SVGAGI (reference sequence). CDR3 region: CASSRVGTGNYEQYF. The CDR3 DNA follows: TGTGCCAGCAGCCGGGTCGGGACAGGGAACTACGAGCAGTACTTC.

This sequence joins TRBV25-1 and TRBJ1-3; weak D call: TRBD1 (5 bases). The CDR3 consists of 16 residues. Deletions cut 6 bases from V and 2 bases from J, with 17 bases between. Germline values: CDR1 MGHDK, CDR2 SYGVNS. The CDR3 is CASSGTSGGAGNTIYF. The CDR3 coding sequence is TGTGCCAGCAGCGGCACTTCGGGGGGAGCTGGAAACACCATATATTTT.

The chain recombines TRBV11-1 with TRBJ2-5; 9 bases are a match to TRBD2. The CDR3 is 13 residues long. V dropped 5 bases and J dropped 11; count of bases not matched to a gene: 9. Looked up from germline, CDR1 is SGHAT and CDR2 is FQDESV (reference sequence). In DNA, the CDR3 is TGTGCCAGCAGCCGTAGCGGGGGTATTGAGCAGTACTTC. Amino acid sequence: CASSRSGGIEQYF.

The V gene is TRBV19, the J gene TRBJ1-2, with 9 bases identical to TRBD1. V gave up 4 bases and J gave up 6 bases; unmatched junction bases: 3. This CDR3 has 13 residues. CDR1 LNHDA and CDR2 SQIVND come from the germline V gene (reference sequence). The CDR3 nucleotides are TGTGCCAGTAGTACCGGGACAGGGCATGGCTACACCTTC. This codes for CASSTGTGHGYTF.

The J gene is TRBJ2-2, the V gene TRBV7-9; TRBD1 matches at 8 bases. The CDR3 is made up of 13 amino acids. Unmatched junction bases numbered 2, after V lost 5 bases and J lost 6 bases. Looked up from germline, CDR1 is SEHNR and CDR2 is FQNEAQ (reference sequence). CDR3 coding DNA: TGTGCCAGCAGCCCAGGGGGCCCCGGGGAGCTGTTTTTT. As protein: CASSPGGPGELFF. The full variable domain, in which reference TRBV7-9 and TRBJ2-2 provide the parts outside the CDR3, is DTGVSQNPRHKITKRGQNVTFRCDPISEHNRLYWYRQTLGQGPEFLTYFQNEAQLEKSRLLSDRFSAERPKGSFSTLEIQRTEQGDSAMYLCASSPGGPGELFFGEGSRLTVL.

The chain uses TRBV9 and TRBJ2-3; 7 bases fit TRBD1. The CDR3 sequence is 14 residues long. Germline CDR1 SGDLS, CDR2 YYNGEE. The junction had 5 bases not matched to a gene; V was cut back by 6 bases and J by 1 base. In DNA, the CDR3 is TGTGCCAGCACCATAGACAGGGGCACAGATACGCAGTATTTT. Protein product: CASTIDRGTDTQYF.